The 9 T cell receptor beta chains listed next were all sequenced from one sample in a study of control samples from healthy donors and cancer patients. TCRdb keeps only in-frame clones here, not all; method: immunoSEQ multiplex PCR. The table records 100,000 to 150,000 clones, 85% to 90% of them present only once. Sequenced input: PBMCs. All receptors come from a man aged 50 to 60 with head and neck cancer.

The V gene is TRBV6-5, the J gene TRBJ2-3; D remains unclear. Trimming pared 0 bases from V and 3 bases from J, leaving 10 bases between. The CDR3 extends over 15 amino acids. Germline CDR1 is MNHEY and CDR2 is SVGAGI. As DNA, the CDR3 is TGTGCCAGCAGTTACTCTCAAATTTTAACAGATACGCAGTATTTT. Translating it yields CASSYSQILTDTQYF.

The J gene is TRBJ1-2, the V gene TRBV25-1; TRBD1 agrees at 8 bases. The J segment lost 2 bases and the V segment lost 7 bases, leaving 6 bases of the junction unmatched. Germline lookup yields CDR1 MGHDK and CDR2 SYGVNS. There are 14 residues in the CDR3. The CDR3 loop reads CASIWTGPNYGYTF. CDR3 DNA: TGTGCCAGCATATGGACAGGGCCAAACTATGGCTACACCTTC.

The chain employs TRBV2 and TRBJ2-1, with TRBD1 identical over 9 bases. Losses at the gene ends were 11 bases for V and 5 bases for J; bases not matched to a gene: 10. Germline assignment: CDR1 SNHLY and CDR2 FYNNEI. The CDR3 totals 14 residues. The CDR3 DNA reads TGTGCCGACATTTCGGGACAGGGTAACAATGAGCAGTTCTTC. Residues: CADISGQGNNEQFF.

CDR3 amino acids: CASTPGRPTTDTQYF. CDR3 coding DNA: TGCGCCAGCACTCCTGGCCGCCCGACCACAGATACGCAGTATTTT. The genes are TRBV5-1 and TRBJ2-3, with D unresolved. The CDR3 sequence is 15 residues long. Germline-derived CDR1 and CDR2 are SGHRS and YFSETQ. The germline V and J ends were trimmed by 6 bases and 2 bases, with 16 bases remaining between them.

The CDR3 DNA follows: TGTGCCAGCAATGCCGGGACAGATCCCCACGAGCAGTACTTC. This encodes CASNAGTDPHEQYF. The J gene is TRBJ2-7, the V gene TRBV28; 7 bases are shared with TRBD1. Germline CDR1 MDHEN, CDR2 SYDVKM. The V and J ends lost 7 bases and 5 bases, in that order; junction bases with no gene match: 11. There are 14 residues in the CDR3.

The chain is built from TRBV13 and TRBJ2-2; D possibly corresponds to TRBD1 (5 bases). There are 15 residues in the CDR3. V lost 2 bases and J 8 bases, leaving 15 bases between the germline ends. CDR1 and CDR2 (germline): PRHDT, FYEKMQ (reference sequence). For the CDR3, the DNA is TGTGCCAGCAGCTTATTAGGGGTCCGGCCGGGGGAGCTGTTTTTT. This translates into CASSLLGVRPGELFF.

The rearrangement links TRBV27 to TRBJ2-2; 10 bases line up with TRBD2. V trimming: 6 bases; J trimming: 2 bases; junction bases outside the gene matches: 3. The CDR3 consists of 15 residues. Germline-derived CDR1 and CDR2 are MNHEY and SMNVEV (reference sequence). The CDR3 sequence: CASSQRGGNTGELFF. The CDR3 DNA is TGTGCCAGCAGCCAGCGGGGGGGAAACACCGGGGAGCTGTTTTTT.

V usage is TRBV5-4 and J usage is TRBJ2-7; D not certain. V gave up 1 base and J gave up 0 bases, with 5 bases separating them. The CDR3 totals 13 residues. CDR1 is SGHNT and CDR2 is YYREEE in the germline V gene (reference sequence). CDR3 in amino acids: CASSLSSSYEQYF. The CDR3 nucleotides read TGTGCCAGCAGCTTGAGTAGCTCCTACGAGCAGTACTTC.

The chain is built from TRBV10-3 and TRBJ1-3; D is possibly TRBD1 (6 bases). This CDR3 region has 12 residues. From germline, CDR1 is ENHRY and CDR2 SYGVKD. The V and J ends lost 2 bases and 7 bases respectively, with 6 bases between them. The CDR3 spells CAISEGQNTIYF. Written as DNA, the CDR3 is TGTGCCATCAGTGAGGGACAGAACACCATATATTTT.